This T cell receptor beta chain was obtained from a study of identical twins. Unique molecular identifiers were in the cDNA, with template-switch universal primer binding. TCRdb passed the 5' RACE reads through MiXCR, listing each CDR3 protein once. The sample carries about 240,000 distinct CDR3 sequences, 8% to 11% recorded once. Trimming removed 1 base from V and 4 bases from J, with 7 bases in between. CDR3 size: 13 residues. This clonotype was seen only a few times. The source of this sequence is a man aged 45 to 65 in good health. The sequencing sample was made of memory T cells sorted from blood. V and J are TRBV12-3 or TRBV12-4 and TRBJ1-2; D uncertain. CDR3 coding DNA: TGTGCCAGCAGTTTAGGGGCTGGCTATGGCTACACCTTC. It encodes CASSLGAGYGYTF.